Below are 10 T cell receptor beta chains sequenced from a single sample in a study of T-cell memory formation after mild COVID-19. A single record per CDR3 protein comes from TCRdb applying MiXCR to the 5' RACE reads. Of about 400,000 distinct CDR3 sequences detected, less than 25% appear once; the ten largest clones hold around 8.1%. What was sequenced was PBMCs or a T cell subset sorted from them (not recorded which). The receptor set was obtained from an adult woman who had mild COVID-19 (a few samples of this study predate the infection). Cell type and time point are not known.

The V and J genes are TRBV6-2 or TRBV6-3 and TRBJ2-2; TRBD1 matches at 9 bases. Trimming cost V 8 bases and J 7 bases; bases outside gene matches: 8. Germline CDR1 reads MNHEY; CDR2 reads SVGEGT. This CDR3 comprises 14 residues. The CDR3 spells CASAGTGHFGELFF. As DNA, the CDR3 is TGTGCCAGCGCCGGGACAGGGCACTTCGGGGAGCTGTTTTTT.

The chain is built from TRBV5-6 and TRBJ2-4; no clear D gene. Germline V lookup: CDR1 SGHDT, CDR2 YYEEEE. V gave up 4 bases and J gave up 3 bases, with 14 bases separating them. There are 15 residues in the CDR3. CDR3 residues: CASSVLTSDKNIQYF. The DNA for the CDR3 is TGTGCCAGCAGCGTACTGACGTCGGACAAAAACATTCAGTACTTC.

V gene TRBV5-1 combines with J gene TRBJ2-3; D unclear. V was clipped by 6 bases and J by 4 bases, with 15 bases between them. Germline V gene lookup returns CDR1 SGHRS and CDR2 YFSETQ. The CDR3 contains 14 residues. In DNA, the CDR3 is TGCGCCAGCACCCTCAGCGTCGAATCAGATACGCAGTATTTT. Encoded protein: CASTLSVESDTQYF.

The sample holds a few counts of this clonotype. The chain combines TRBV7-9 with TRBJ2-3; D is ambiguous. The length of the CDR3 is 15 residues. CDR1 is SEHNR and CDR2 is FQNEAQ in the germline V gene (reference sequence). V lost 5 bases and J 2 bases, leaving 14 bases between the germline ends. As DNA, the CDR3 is TGTGCCAGCAGCCCCAATTCTCGCGTCACAGATACGCAGTATTTT. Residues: CASSPNSRVTDTQYF.

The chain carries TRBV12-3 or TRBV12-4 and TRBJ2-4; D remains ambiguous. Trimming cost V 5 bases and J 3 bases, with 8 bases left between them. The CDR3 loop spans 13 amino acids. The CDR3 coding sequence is TGTGCCAGCAGTCAACGAGGCAAAAACATTCAGTACTTC. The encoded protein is CASSQRGKNIQYF.

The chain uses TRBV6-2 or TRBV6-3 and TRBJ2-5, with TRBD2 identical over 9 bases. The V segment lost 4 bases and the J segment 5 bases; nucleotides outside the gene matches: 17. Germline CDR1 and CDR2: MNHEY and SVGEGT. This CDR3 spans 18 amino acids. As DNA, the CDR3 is TGTGCCAGCAGTTTCGCCCTGGTGCTAGCGGGATTGGGTGAGACCCAGTACTTC. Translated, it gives CASSFALVLAGLGETQYF.

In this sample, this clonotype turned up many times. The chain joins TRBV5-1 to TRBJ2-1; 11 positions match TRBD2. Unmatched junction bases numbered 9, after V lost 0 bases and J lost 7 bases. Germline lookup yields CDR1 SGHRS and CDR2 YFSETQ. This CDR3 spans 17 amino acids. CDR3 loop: CASSLGSIAGGLNEQFF. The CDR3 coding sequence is TGCGCCAGCAGCTTGGGTTCTATAGCGGGAGGGCTGAATGAGCAGTTCTTC.

In DNA, the CDR3 is TGCGCCAGCAGCTTGGATGCGGGACTCTACAATGAGCAGTTCTTC. Translation gives CASSLDAGLYNEQFF. J is TRBJ2-1 and V is TRBV5-1; D may be TRBD2 (6 bases). V was cut by 0 bases and J by 3 bases, with 10 bases left in between. Per the germline V gene, CDR1 is SGHRS and CDR2 is YFSETQ. CDR3 length: 15 amino acids. Full variable domain (outside the CDR3, taken from reference TRBV5-1 and TRBJ2-1): KAGVTQTPRYLIKTRGQQVTLSCSPISGHRSVSWYQQTPGQGLQFLFEYFSETQRNKGNFPGRFSGRQFSNSRSEMNVSTLELGDSALYLCASSLDAGLYNEQFFGPGTRLTVL.

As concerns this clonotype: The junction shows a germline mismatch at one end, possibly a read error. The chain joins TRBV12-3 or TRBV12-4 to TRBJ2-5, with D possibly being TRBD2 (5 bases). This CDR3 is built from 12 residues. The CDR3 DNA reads TGTGCCAGCAGTACTCCGGGGTCAATGGGATCGTTC. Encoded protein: CASSTPGSMGSF.

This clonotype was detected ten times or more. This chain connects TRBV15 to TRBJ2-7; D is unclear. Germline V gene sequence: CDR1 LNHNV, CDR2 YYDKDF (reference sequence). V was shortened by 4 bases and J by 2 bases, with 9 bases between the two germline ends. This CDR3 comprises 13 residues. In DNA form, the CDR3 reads TGTGCCACCAGCACTACACCAACCTACGAGCAGTACTTC. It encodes CATSTTPTYEQYF.